The subject of this entry is one TCR beta chain. Its antigen is unidentified. Primers for the PCR totalled 60 Vbeta and 13 Jbeta. Using immunoSEQ multiplex PCR, the repertoire was profiled, and TCRdb retains in-frame clones only, with some absent. The table includes about 150,000 clones, approximately 74% detected once. Per germline, CDR1 MDHEN and CDR2 SYDVKM. V was pared by 7 bases and J by 0 bases, with 13 bases between. The CDR3 consists of 14 residues. The sample originates from a study of cytomegalovirus exposure and HLA in healthy donors. Overall study findings and caveats: Later analysis demonstrated an association between a missense DCLRE1C variant and TCR beta V- and J-gene trimming. A prior analysis recorded that most TCR beta V segments were productive about 87% or about 30% of the time. What was likely a sequencing artifact was a cluster of highly shared sequence variants.

As for the donors, each was a healthy bone marrow donor. This clonotype was sampled from a man aged 25 to 45 in good health and CMV-seronegative. The chain recombines TRBV28 with TRBJ2-7; maybe TRBD2 (5 bases). The sample comprised PBMCs. CDR3 nucleotides: TGTGCCAGCACCGATCCGGCGGGCTCCTACGAGCAGTACTTC. Protein product: CASTDPAGSYEQYF.